Below, 32 T cell receptor beta chains from the same sample are listed, as sequenced in a study of blood T cells in healthy people across ages. The authors ran a second PCR of roughly 6 to 12 cycles using a sample-barcoded 5' primer and a J-beta primer mix. TCRdb fed the 5' RACE reads into MiXCR, producing one record per CDR3 protein. The data hold about 830,000 distinct CDR3 sequences, with roughly 64% observed a single time. Input material: blood. These receptors originate from a man aged 25-45 years in good health.

The chain recombines TRBV7-9 with TRBJ2-6; D is undetermined. The CDR3 covers 18 residues. Germline V gene lookup returns CDR1 SEHNR and CDR2 FQNEAQ (reference sequence). Trimming took off 5 bases at V and 1 base at J, with 18 bases between the two ends. The DNA of the CDR3 is TGTGCCAGCAGCGGACGGACCCTTTATGGGTCTGGGGCCAACGTCCTGACTTTC. It yields the protein CASSGRTLYGSGANVLTF.

The V and J genes are TRBV5-1 and TRBJ2-7; no clear D. The germline gives CDR1 SGHRS, CDR2 YFSETQ. V dropped 4 bases and J dropped 2 bases, with 7 bases sitting between them. This CDR3 region has 12 residues. This chain's CDR3 is CASSGITYEQYF. The CDR3 nucleotides read TGCGCCAGCAGCGGGATTACCTACGAGCAGTACTTC.

There are a few counts of this clonotype. This chain connects TRBV6-2 or TRBV6-3 to TRBJ2-1, with TRBD2 matching 7 bases. This CDR3 spans 15 amino acids. From germline, CDR1 is MNHEY and CDR2 SVGEGT. The ends lost 0 bases at V and 2 bases at J; junction bases unmatched: 1. This CDR3 reads CASSYSTSAYNEQFF. Written as DNA, the CDR3 is TGTGCCAGCAGTTACTCCACTAGCGCCTACAATGAGCAGTTCTTC.

The chain employs TRBV20-1 and TRBJ2-1; 13 bases fit TRBD2. The CDR3 runs to 15 residues. Trimming took 3 bases from V and 9 from J; bases not matched to a gene: 8. The germline V gene encodes CDR1 DFQATT and CDR2 SNEGSKA (reference sequence). For the CDR3, the DNA is TGCAGTGCTAGCGGAGGACTAGCGGGAGAGCGTGAGCAGTTCTTC. This encodes CSASGGLAGEREQFF.

This chain links TRBV20-1 with TRBJ2-1; D unclear. The V and J ends lost 3 bases and 10 bases respectively, with 10 bases between them. The CDR3 has 11 residues. Germline V gene lookup returns CDR1 DFQATT and CDR2 SNEGSKA (reference sequence). CDR3 nucleotide sequence: TGCAGTGCTAGGCATAGTGTCGAGCAGTTCTTC. Translation gives CSARHSVEQFF.

This clonotype was picked up one time. This chain links TRBV29-1 with TRBJ2-2; TRBD1 might be the D (7 bases). There are 14 residues in the CDR3. Trimming removed 4 bases from V and 6 bases from J, with 15 bases in between. Germline CDR1 is SQVTM and CDR2 is ANQGSEA. CDR3 loop: CSVGRQGGAGELFF. The CDR3, as DNA: TGCAGCGTTGGCCGACAGGGAGGCGCCGGGGAGCTGTTTTTT.

This chain links TRBV4-1 with TRBJ1-1, with a weak D call TRBD1 (5 bases). This CDR3 spans 13 amino acids. Deletions cut 0 bases from V and 8 bases from J, with 10 bases between. The germline V gene encodes CDR1 MGHRA and CDR2 YSYEKL. CDR3 nucleotide sequence: TGCGCCAGCAGCCAAGAATGGGGCAGAGAAGCTTTCTTT. Residues: CASSQEWGREAFF.

The V call is TRBV11-1, the J call TRBJ2-7; 7 positions agree with TRBD1. Trimming removed 4 bases from V and 8 bases from J; junction bases left unmatched: 8. The CDR3 has 13 amino acids. Germline CDR1 and CDR2: SGHAT and FQDESV (reference sequence). Here the CDR3 DNA reads TGTGCCAGCAGCTCTGGGACAGTTCCTCAGCAGTACTTC. Translated: CASSSGTVPQQYF.

The chain recombines TRBV29-1 with TRBJ2-5, with 10 bases fitting TRBD1. Gene TRBJ2-7 matches the end of the DNA better, so the J call may be wrong. CDR3 size: 16 residues. Germline CDR1 and CDR2: SQVTM and ANQGSEA. Here the CDR3 reads CSVTGPRQGATYEQYF. CDR3 bases: TGCAGCGTCACCGGACCAAGACAGGGGGCAACCTACGAGCAGTACTTC.

This rearrangement joins TRBV7-6 to TRBJ1-2; 9 bases agree with TRBD1. Germline V gene lookup returns CDR1 SGHVS and CDR2 FNYEAQ. Trimming removed 5 bases from V and 7 bases from J; junction bases left unmatched: 8. The CDR3 has 14 residues. Here the CDR3 reads CASSGTPQGAGYTF. CDR3 DNA sequence: TGTGCCAGCAGCGGTACGCCACAGGGGGCTGGCTACACCTTC.

This chain joins TRBV29-1 and TRBJ2-5; 12 nucleotides agree with TRBD2. The ends lost 2 bases at V and 5 bases at J; junction bases unmatched: 12. In germline, CDR1 is SQVTM, CDR2 ANQGSEA. The CDR3 totals 17 residues. The CDR3 sequence: CSVEFRLAGGLLETQYF. CDR3 coding DNA: TGCAGCGTTGAATTCCGGCTAGCGGGGGGGTTGTTGGAGACCCAGTACTTC.

The rearrangement joins TRBV19 to TRBJ2-6; TRBD1 agrees at 9 bases. Germline trimming cut 8 bases from V and 1 base from J; bases unmatched to any gene: 15. In germline, CDR1 is LNHDA, CDR2 SQIVND (reference sequence). This CDR3 has 19 amino acids. The CDR3 is CASSVGTGTKRSGANVLTF. The CDR3 DNA sequence: TGTGCCAGTTCCGTGGGGACAGGGACGAAGAGATCTGGGGCCAACGTCCTGACTTTC.

The rearrangement joins TRBV18 to TRBJ2-5; 10 positions match TRBD1. The CDR3 has 14 amino acids. Germline V gene sequence: CDR1 KGHSH, CDR2 LQKENI. Trimming cost V 4 bases and J 9 bases; bases outside gene matches: 8. The CDR3 reads CASSQDRGLEPQYF. The CDR3 DNA is TGTGCCAGCTCACAAGACAGGGGGCTAGAACCCCAGTACTTC.

This clonotype was detected only a few times. The rearrangement joins TRBV12-3 or TRBV12-4 to TRBJ2-4; perhaps D is TRBD1 or TRBD2 (5 bases each). This CDR3 spans 12 amino acids. V lost 5 bases and J lost 8, with 10 bases in between. CDR3 bases: TGTGCCAGCAGTGACCGGGACCACATTCAGTACTTC. It encodes CASSDRDHIQYF.

The chain has TRBV20-1 and TRBJ2-4; TRBD2 matches 9 bases. V was pared by 3 bases and J by 13 bases, with 16 bases of the junction left unmatched. The CDR3 consists of 15 residues. Per germline, CDR1 DFQATT and CDR2 SNEGSKA (reference sequence). CDR3: CSASQAGGDDNEQYF. The DNA for the CDR3 is TGCAGTGCTAGTCAAGCGGGGGGTGATGACAATGAGCAGTACTTC.

The chain joins TRBV7-2 to TRBJ2-1; D tentatively fits TRBD1 or TRBD2 (5 bases each). CDR3 length equals 14 residues. CDR1 is SGHTA, CDR2 FQGNSA, per germline. The ends were cut back, 6 bases at V and 8 bases at J, with 17 bases in the middle. Here the CDR3 DNA reads TGTGCCAGCAGTAGAACCGGGAAAGGGGATGAGCAGTTCTTC. This codes for CASSRTGKGDEQFF.

Ten or more counts support this clonotype. CDR3 nucleotide sequence: TGCAGCGTGTCGGGACAGGGACGGGGGTACGAGCAGTACTTC. Its translation: CSVSGQGRGYEQYF. The chain joins TRBV29-1 to TRBJ2-7, with 9 bases that match TRBD1. Trimming took 6 bases from V and 4 from J; bases not matched to a gene: 10. The CDR3 length is 14 residues. CDR1 SQVTM and CDR2 ANQGSEA come from the germline V gene.

There are a few counts of this clonotype. The chain has TRBV20-1 and TRBJ2-7; 7 nucleotides line up with TRBD2. CDR1 DFQATT and CDR2 SNEGSKA come from the germline V gene (reference sequence). The CDR3 totals 15 residues. With 6 bases clipped from V and 5 bases from J, the junction kept 16 bases outside the gene matches. CDR3 in DNA: TGCAGTGCCTGGTCCCCTGCGCGGGAGTCGGACGAGCAGTACTTC. Amino acids: CSAWSPARESDEQYF.

CDR3 in DNA: TGTGCCAGCAGCTTAACAGCGGATTCTAGCACAGATACGCAGTATTTT. Its translation: CASSLTADSSTDTQYF. V gene TRBV7-2 combines with J gene TRBJ2-3; possible D gene TRBD2, 5 bases. From germline, CDR1 is SGHTA and CDR2 FQGNSA. The CDR3 runs 16 residues. Trimming took 2 bases from V and 0 from J, leaving 12 bases between them.

The gene calls are TRBV6-5 and TRBJ2-7; D assignment may be TRBD1 or TRBD2 (5 bases each). The V gene's germline CDR1 is MNHEY and CDR2 SVGAGI. Trimming left V 6 bases short and J 7 bases short, with 22 bases between. The CDR3 consists of 15 residues. CDR3 residues: CASRPGASSYNEQYF. CDR3 DNA sequence: TGTGCCAGCAGACCCGGGGCGAGCTCCTACAATGAGCAGTACTTC.

The gene calls are TRBV20-1 and TRBJ1-2; D unclear. The CDR3 runs 13 residues. V was cut by 0 bases and J by 4 bases, with 9 bases left in between. Germline loops: CDR1 DFQATT, CDR2 SNEGSKA (reference sequence). The CDR3 here is CSARDLNLYGYTF. CDR3 in DNA: TGCAGTGCTAGAGATCTCAACCTCTATGGCTACACCTTC.

The chain combines TRBV6-5 with TRBJ2-2; D call uncertain. CDR3 length: 15 amino acids. Germline CDR1 reads MNHEY; CDR2 reads SVGAGI. Deletions cut 1 base from V and 0 bases from J, with 6 bases between. The CDR3 sequence is CASSYWTANTGELFF. The CDR3 region has the DNA TGTGCCAGCAGTTACTGGACCGCGAACACCGGGGAGCTGTTTTTT.

J is TRBJ1-2 and V is TRBV12-3 or TRBV12-4; 7 nucleotides line up with TRBD1. The CDR3 loop spans 14 amino acids. The junction had 9 bases not matched to a gene; V was cut back by 6 bases and J by 5 bases. CDR3 in amino acids: CASSGTAGDYGYTF. The CDR3 region has the DNA TGTGCCAGCAGCGGGACAGCGGGGGATTATGGCTACACCTTC.

This clonotype was detected only a few times. The rearrangement joins TRBV7-2 to TRBJ1-5; D ambiguous. Trimming removed 3 bases from V and 6 bases from J, with 6 bases in between. The V gene's germline CDR1 is SGHTA and CDR2 FQGNSA. There are 12 residues in the CDR3. The CDR3 protein is CASSFGPQPQHF. As DNA, the CDR3 is TGTGCCAGCAGCTTTGGGCCTCAGCCCCAGCATTTT. Using reference TRBV7-2 and TRBJ1-5 for the parts outside the CDR3, the full variable domain is GAGVSQSPSNKVTEKGKDVELRCDPISGHTALYWYRQSLGQGLEFLIYFQGNSAPDKSGLPSDRFSAERTGGSVSTLTIQRTQQEDSAVYLCASSFGPQPQHFGDGTRLSIL.

This clonotype came up many times. The chain is built from TRBV20-1 and TRBJ2-5; D is possibly TRBD2 (7 bases). This CDR3 comprises 14 residues. Trimming removed 3 bases at V and 3 bases at J, with 14 bases between. CDR1 is DFQATT, CDR2 SNEGSKA, per germline (reference sequence). CDR3 sequence reads: CSARGEGVKETQYF. The CDR3 DNA is TGCAGTGCTAGGGGGGAGGGGGTCAAAGAGACCCAGTACTTC.

This clonotype came up a few times. CDR3 nucleotides: TGTGCCAGCAGTTACGATTCTTTATCAGGGTCGATTGAGCAGTTCTTC. Translated, it gives CASSYDSLSGSIEQFF. The chain couples TRBV6-5 to TRBJ2-1, with a possible D match to TRBD1 (5 bases). Germline CDR1 MNHEY, CDR2 SVGAGI. V was trimmed by 2 bases and J by 9 bases, leaving 20 bases between them. This CDR3 is built from 16 residues.

The rearrangement uses TRBV7-3 and TRBJ2-1; D tentatively fits TRBD1 or TRBD2 (5 bases each). The germline V gene has CDR1 SGHTA and CDR2 FQGTGA. Trimming left V 5 bases short and J 9 bases short, with 14 bases between. This CDR3 has 13 residues. The CDR3 DNA is TGTGCCAGCAGCCGCTCCGGGGACGCTGAGCAGTTCTTC. Protein sequence: CASSRSGDAEQFF.

This clonotype was seen a single time. The chain's CDR3 is CAGEQGGEKLFF. CDR3 DNA sequence: TGTGCCGGGGAACAGGGTGGGGAAAAACTGTTTTTT. The V call is TRBV30, the J call TRBJ1-4; D perhaps matches TRBD1 (6 bases). The CDR3 runs to 12 residues. V was pared by 8 bases and J by 8 bases, with 15 bases between. Germline lookup yields CDR1 GTSNPN and CDR2 SVGIG (reference sequence). The whole variable domain, filled in from reference TRBV30 and TRBJ1-4, reads SQTIHQWPATLVQPVGSPLSLECTVEGTSNPNLYWYRQAAGRGLQLLFYSVGIGQISSEVPQNLSASRPQDRQFILSSKKLLLSDSGFYLCAGEQGGEKLFFGSGTQLSVL.

The chain has TRBV3-1 and TRBJ1-4; D is possibly TRBD1 (5 bases). Trimming pared 0 bases from V and 0 bases from J, leaving 5 bases between. In germline, CDR1 is LGHDT, CDR2 YNNKEL (reference sequence). The CDR3 has 15 residues. The CDR3 DNA reads as TGTGCCAGCAGCCAAGACAGGGCAACTAATGAAAAACTGTTTTTT. It codes for CASSQDRATNEKLFF. The whole variable domain, filled in from reference TRBV3-1 and TRBJ1-4, reads DTAVSQTPKYLVTQMGNDKSIKCEQNLGHDTMYWYKQDSKKFLKIMFSYNNKELIINETVPNRFSPKSPDKAHLNLHINSLELGDSAVYFCASSQDRATNEKLFFGSGTQLSVL.

The gene calls are TRBV3-1 and TRBJ2-7, with unresolved D. Germline CDR1 reads LGHDT; CDR2 reads YNNKEL (reference sequence). The CDR3 has 14 residues. The ends were cut back, 8 bases at V and 2 bases at J, with 16 bases in the middle. The CDR3 sequence: CASGGSDGAYEQYF. Here the CDR3 DNA reads TGTGCCAGCGGTGGATCCGACGGAGCCTACGAGCAGTACTTC.

This clonotype has a handful of counts. The chain recombines TRBV3-1 with TRBJ1-5; D gene unclear. Trimming shortened V by 0 bases and J by 7 bases, and 10 bases separated the two germline ends. CDR1 is LGHDT and CDR2 is YNNKEL in the germline V gene (reference sequence). This CDR3 is built from 14 residues. CDR3 DNA sequence: TGTGCCAGCAGCCAAGATCTTGCGGGGCAGCCCCAGCATTTT. Translated, it gives CASSQDLAGQPQHF.

This chain joins TRBV7-6 and TRBJ1-2, with 7 bases identical to TRBD1. V gave up 1 base and J gave up 0 bases; unmatched junction bases: 2. Germline CDR1 and CDR2: SGHVS and FNYEAQ. The CDR3 consists of 15 residues. The CDR3 is CASSLEQGSNYGYTF. Here the CDR3 DNA reads TGTGCCAGCAGCTTAGAACAGGGGTCTAACTATGGCTACACCTTC.